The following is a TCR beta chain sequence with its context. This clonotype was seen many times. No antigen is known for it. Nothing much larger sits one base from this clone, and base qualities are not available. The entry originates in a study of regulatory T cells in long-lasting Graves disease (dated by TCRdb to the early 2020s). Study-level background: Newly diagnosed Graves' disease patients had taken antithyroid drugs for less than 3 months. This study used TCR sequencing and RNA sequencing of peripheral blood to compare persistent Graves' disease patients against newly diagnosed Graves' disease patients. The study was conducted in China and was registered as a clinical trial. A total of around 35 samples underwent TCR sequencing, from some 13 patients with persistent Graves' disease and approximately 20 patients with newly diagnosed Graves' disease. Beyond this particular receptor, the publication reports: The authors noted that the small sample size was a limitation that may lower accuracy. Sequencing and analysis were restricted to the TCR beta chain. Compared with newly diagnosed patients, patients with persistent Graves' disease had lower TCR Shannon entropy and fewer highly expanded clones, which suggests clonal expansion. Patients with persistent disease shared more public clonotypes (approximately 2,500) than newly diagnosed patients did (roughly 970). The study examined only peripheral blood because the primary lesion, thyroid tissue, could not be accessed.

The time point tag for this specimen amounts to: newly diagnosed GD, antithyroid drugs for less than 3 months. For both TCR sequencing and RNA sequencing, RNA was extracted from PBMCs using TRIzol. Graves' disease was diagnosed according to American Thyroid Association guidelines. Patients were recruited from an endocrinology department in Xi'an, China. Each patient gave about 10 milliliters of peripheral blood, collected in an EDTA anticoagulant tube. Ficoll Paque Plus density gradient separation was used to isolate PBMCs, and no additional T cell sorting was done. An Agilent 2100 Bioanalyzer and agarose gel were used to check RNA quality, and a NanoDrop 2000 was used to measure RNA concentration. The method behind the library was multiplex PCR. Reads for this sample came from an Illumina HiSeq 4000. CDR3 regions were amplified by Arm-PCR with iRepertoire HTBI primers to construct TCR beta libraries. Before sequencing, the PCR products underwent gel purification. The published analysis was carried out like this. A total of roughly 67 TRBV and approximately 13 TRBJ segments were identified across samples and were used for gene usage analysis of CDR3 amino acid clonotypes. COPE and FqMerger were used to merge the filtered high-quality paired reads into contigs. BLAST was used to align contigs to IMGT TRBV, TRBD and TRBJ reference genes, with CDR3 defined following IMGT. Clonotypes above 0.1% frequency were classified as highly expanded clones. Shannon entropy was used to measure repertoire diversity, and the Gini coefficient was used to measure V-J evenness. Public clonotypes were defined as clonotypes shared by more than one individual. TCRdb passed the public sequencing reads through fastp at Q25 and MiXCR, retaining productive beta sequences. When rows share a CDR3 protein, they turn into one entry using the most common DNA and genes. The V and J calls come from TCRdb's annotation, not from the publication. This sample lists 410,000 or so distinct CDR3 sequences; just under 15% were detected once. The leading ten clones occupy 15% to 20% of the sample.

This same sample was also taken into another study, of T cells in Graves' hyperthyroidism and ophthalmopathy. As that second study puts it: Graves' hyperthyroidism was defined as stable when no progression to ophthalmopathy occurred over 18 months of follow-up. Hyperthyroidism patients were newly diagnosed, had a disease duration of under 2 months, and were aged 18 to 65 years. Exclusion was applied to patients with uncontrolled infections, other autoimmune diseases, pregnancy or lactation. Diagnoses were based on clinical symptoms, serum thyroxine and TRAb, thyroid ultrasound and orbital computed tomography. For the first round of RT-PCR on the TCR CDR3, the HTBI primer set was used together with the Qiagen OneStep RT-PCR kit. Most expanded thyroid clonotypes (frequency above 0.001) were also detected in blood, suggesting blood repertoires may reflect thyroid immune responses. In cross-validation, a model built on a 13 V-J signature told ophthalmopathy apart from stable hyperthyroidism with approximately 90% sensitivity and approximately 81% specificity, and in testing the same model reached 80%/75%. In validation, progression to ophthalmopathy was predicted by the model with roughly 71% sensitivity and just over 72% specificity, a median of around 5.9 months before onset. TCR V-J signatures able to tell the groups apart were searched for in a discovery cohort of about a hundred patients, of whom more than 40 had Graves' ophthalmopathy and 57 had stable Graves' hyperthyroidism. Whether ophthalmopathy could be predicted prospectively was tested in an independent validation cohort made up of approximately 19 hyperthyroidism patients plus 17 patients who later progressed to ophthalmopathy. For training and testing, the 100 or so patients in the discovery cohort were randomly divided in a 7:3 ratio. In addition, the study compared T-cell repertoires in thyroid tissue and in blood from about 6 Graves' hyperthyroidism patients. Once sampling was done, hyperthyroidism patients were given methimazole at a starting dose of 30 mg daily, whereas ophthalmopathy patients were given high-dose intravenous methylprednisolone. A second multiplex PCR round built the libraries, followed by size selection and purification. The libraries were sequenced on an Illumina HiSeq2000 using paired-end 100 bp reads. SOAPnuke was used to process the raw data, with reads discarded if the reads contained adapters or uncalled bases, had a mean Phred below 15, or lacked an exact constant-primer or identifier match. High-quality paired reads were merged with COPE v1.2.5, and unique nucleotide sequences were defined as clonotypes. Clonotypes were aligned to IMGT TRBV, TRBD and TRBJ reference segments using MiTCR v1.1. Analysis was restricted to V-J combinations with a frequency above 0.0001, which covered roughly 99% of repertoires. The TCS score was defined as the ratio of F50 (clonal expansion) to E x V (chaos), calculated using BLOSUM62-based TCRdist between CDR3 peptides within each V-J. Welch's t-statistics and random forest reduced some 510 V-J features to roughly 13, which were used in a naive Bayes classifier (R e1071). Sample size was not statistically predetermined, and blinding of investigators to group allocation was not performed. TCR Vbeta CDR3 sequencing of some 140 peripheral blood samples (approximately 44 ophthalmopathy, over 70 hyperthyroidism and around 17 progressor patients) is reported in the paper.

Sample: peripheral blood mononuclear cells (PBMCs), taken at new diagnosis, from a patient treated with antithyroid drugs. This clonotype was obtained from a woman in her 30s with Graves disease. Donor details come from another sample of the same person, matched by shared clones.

The DNA reads as follows: TGCAGTGCAAGGGCCGTAGCGGGGGACTACGAGCAGTACTTC. Its protein product is CSARAVAGDYEQYF. The V gene is TRBV20-1 and the J gene is TRBJ2-7; the junction holds 9 bases that match TRBD2. The germline V gene (reference sequence) yields DFQATT for CDR1 and SNEGSKA for CDR2. V is pruned by 6 bases and J by 3 bases, leaving 9 bases of the junction without a gene match. The CDR3 runs 14 amino acids, cysteine and phenylalanine included. Only the CDR3 DNA is retained, 42 bases long and in frame from the first base.